This paragraph covers one T cell receptor beta chain sequence. This clone was seen just once. Its antigen specificity is not known. Base qualities are not recorded, but no much larger clone differs from it by a single base. This specimen belongs to a study of T cell responses to AZD1222 COVID-19 vaccine (dated by TCRdb to about 2021). Notes on the research overall: AZD1222 recipients whose second dose came at about 4 weeks and those whose second dose came at about 12 weeks were combined into one group, since spike-specific TCR depth and breadth did not differ between the two schedules. Enrollment into the trials was organized by age into subgroups of 18-55, 56-69 and 70-plus years, and those subgroups contained 148, 28 and 57 TCR-sequenced participants, respectively. TCR sequencing was performed for 230 to 250 trial participants, of whom approximately 200 were given two doses of AZD1222 and about 25 were given two doses of MenACWY control vaccine.

The CDR3 regions of human TCRbeta chains were analyzed by immunosequencing. The source study handled its data this way. Repertoire TCRs were matched against a reference library of SARS-CoV-2-specific TCRs generated with the MIRA antigen-specificity platform. Breadth meant the fraction of unique TCRs that were SARS-CoV-2-associated, whereas depth meant the fraction of total T cells that were SARS-CoV-2-associated. Using the MIRA data, each spike-specific TCR was assigned both to the spike region to which the TCR was reactive and to a CD4 or CD8 class. Log10-transformed breadth and depth values were compared by one-way ANOVA with Sidak's multiple comparisons tests. The source is immuneACCESS, and TCRdb retained only in-frame sequences with V and J called. Part of the clones is not carried over; for the studies checked, unresolved V genes explain less than half of this, and the remainder is unexplained. The DNA was the basis for D and trimming; V, J and clone size are from that table. This sample holds under 150,000 clones; 93% were observed only once. The top ten clones comprise 5% to 7% of the sample.

The time point label, read with the paper, signifies: baseline before first vaccination. The vaccinee samples were drawn from two UK trials, COV001 and COV002, one of which was a single-blind randomized controlled phase 2/3 trial testing AZD1222 (ChAdOx1 nCoV-19) in healthy adults. For TCRbeta chain sequencing, PBMC samples were collected from trial participants at day 0 and at day 28 after the second dose. What the work shows at the level of the full study, not this receptor alone: Reportedly, almost half of the unique spike-specific TCRs recognized epitopes lying outside the regions that are mutated in the B.1.351 and B.1.1.7 variants. Participants were mostly white British, with more females than males. The authors suggested clonal diversity may have been underestimated. Because no day 14 peak-response samples were available, the repertoires could be characterized only after the peak T cell response. Conclusions about previously exposed vaccinees are limited, since just six or seven AZD1222 recipients were seropositive for SARS-CoV-2 at baseline. After two AZD1222 doses, spike-specific TCR breadth and depth were significantly higher than at day 0 and than in MenACWY recipients. Vaccine-associated CD4 TCRs spanned the whole spike protein, with dominant responses in regions 160-218 and 743-854. In the small 56-69-year group, the increase in depth fell short of significance, most likely because of low power.

This specimen consisted of peripheral blood, obtained on day 0 of AZD1222 vaccination. The receptor was isolated from an adult in good health.

The CDR3 here reads CASSFGGGSPGELFF. The DNA reads TGTGCCAGCAGCTTTGGAGGGGGTTCCCCCGGGGAGCTGTTTTTT. This chain is built from TRBV5-4 and TRBJ2-2; the D call is tentative, TRBD1 or TRBD2, as each matches 6 bases. V is pared back by 2 bases and J by 6 bases, with 14 bases lying between the germline termini. The germline V gene (reference sequence) supplies CDR1 SGHNT and CDR2 YYREEE. The CDR3 has 15 amino acids, counting the end cysteine and phenylalanine. CDR3 DNA only is kept here, 45 bases in frame from base 1.